This TCR beta chain was retrieved from a study of CD8+ T cells in alopecia areata. As for the study in general: Treated patients received oral tofacitinib, 5 to 10 mg twice daily.

The authors extracted RNA and reverse transcribed it into cDNA as the sequencing template. Using immunoSEQ multiplex PCR, the repertoire was profiled, and TCRdb retains in-frame clones only, with some absent. The sample lists hundreds of thousands of clones, roughly two thirds occurring once. V lost 4 bases and J lost 3, with 13 bases in between. The CDR3 loop spans 14 amino acids. In germline, CDR1 is MGHDK, CDR2 SYGVNS. The table lists this clone with a few counts. Starting from PBMCs, sorting isolated CD4+ and CD8+ T cells. The chain is built from TRBV25-1 and TRBJ2-7; D possibly corresponds to TRBD1 (6 bases). The origin of this receptor is a human donor with alopecia areata. Sample: CD4+ T cells sorted from blood, taken at week 0. CDR3 in DNA: TGTGCCAGCAGTGCTACAGGGCTACTCTACGAGCAGTACTTC. Translating it yields CASSATGLLYEQYF.